This passage covers 14 T cell receptor beta chains from one sample sequenced in a study of blood T cell repertoires in COVID-19. Only in-frame clones appear in the TCRdb table, and some are missing; sequencing was by immunoSEQ multiplex PCR. The data hold approximately 280,000 clones, with around 85% observed a single time. The sample consisted of PBMCs or T cells enriched from blood (not recorded which). The origin of the receptors is a woman aged 45-60 years who had recovered from COVID-19.

The chain uses TRBV11-3 and TRBJ1-1; a possible D gene is TRBD1 (5 bases). The CDR3 sequence is 15 residues long. Germline loops: CDR1 SGHNT, CDR2 YENEEA. Trimming removed 3 bases from V and 4 bases from J, with 15 bases in between. Here the CDR3 DNA reads TGTGCCAGCAGCTTCCGTCCCCCAGGGCTCACTGAAGCTTTCTTT. Translated: CASSFRPPGLTEAFF.

The chain uses TRBV28 and TRBJ1-2; D not certain. Germline assignment: CDR1 MDHEN and CDR2 SYDVKM. Deletions cut 6 bases from V and 3 bases from J, with 8 bases between. CDR3 length: 12 amino acids. The CDR3 protein is CASREGDYGYTF. The CDR3 coding sequence is TGTGCCAGCAGGGAGGGAGACTATGGCTACACCTTC.

The genes are TRBV6-2 or TRBV6-3 and TRBJ2-7; TRBD1 matches at 7 bases. The V segment lost 0 bases and the J segment 0 bases; nucleotides outside the gene matches: 2. CDR1 MNHEY and CDR2 SVGEGT come from the germline V gene. The CDR3 spans 15 residues. CDR3: CASSYSTGASYEQYF. CDR3 in DNA: TGTGCCAGCAGTTACTCCACAGGGGCCTCCTACGAGCAGTACTTC.

The chain uses TRBV7-2 and TRBJ1-2, with a possible D match to TRBD1 (5 bases). This CDR3 contains 13 residues. Germline V gives CDR1 SGHTA, CDR2 FQGNSA. Trimming took 4 bases from V and 6 from J, leaving 12 bases between them. The DNA of the CDR3 is TGTGCCAGCAGCTCCTTATGGGGGGATGGCTACACCTTC. Its translation is CASSSLWGDGYTF.

This rearrangement joins TRBV19 to TRBJ1-1; D gene uncertain. The V gene's germline CDR1 is LNHDA and CDR2 SQIVND (reference sequence). Deletions cut 5 bases from V and 1 base from J, with 14 bases between. The CDR3 extends over 15 amino acids. The CDR3 coding sequence is TGTGCCAGTAGTGCATTCAGCCGGGGGAACACTGAAGCTTTCTTT. Encoded protein: CASSAFSRGNTEAFF.

This clone was recorded only once. The chain recombines TRBV27 with TRBJ2-7; 7 nucleotides align to TRBD1. CDR1 and CDR2 (germline): MNHEY, SMNVEV (reference sequence). CDR3 size: 14 residues. V gave up 3 bases and J gave up 3 bases; unmatched junction bases: 5. This CDR3 reads CASSFLDRDYEQYF. CDR3 nucleotide sequence: TGTGCCAGCAGTTTTCTCGACAGGGACTACGAGCAGTACTTC.

The V gene is TRBV18, the J gene TRBJ1-2, with 9 bases aligning to TRBD1. This CDR3 is built from 15 residues. With V trimmed by 3 bases and J by 0 bases, 2 bases remained unmatched. Germline assignment: CDR1 KGHSH and CDR2 LQKENI. The CDR3 nucleotides are TGTGCCAGCTCACCGGACAGGGGTACTAACTATGGCTACACCTTC. It encodes CASSPDRGTNYGYTF.

This clone was found once. This CDR3 is CASRVQGMDGYTF. In DNA, the CDR3 is TGTGCCAGCAGGGTACAGGGAATGGATGGCTACACCTTC. V is TRBV12-3 or TRBV12-4 and J is TRBJ1-2; a weak D match, TRBD1 (6 bases). The V end was cut by 6 bases, the J end by 6 bases, with 14 bases between. There are 13 residues in the CDR3.

The gene calls are TRBV9 and TRBJ2-1; unclear D gene. Germline CDR1 reads SGDLS; CDR2 reads YYNGEE. The CDR3 has 17 amino acids. Trimming removed 3 bases from V and 0 bases from J, with 16 bases in between. The CDR3 nucleotides read TGTGCCAGCAGCGACCCTTTCGTGCGTAGCTCCTACAATGAGCAGTTCTTC. It yields the protein CASSDPFVRSSYNEQFF. The whole variable domain, remainder taken from reference TRBV9 and TRBJ2-1, is DSGVTQTPKHLITATGQRVTLRCSPRSGDLSVYWYQQSLDQGLQFLIQYYNGEERAKGNILERFSAQQFPDLHSELNLSSLELGDSALYFCASSDPFVRSSYNEQFFGPGTRLTVL.

V is TRBV5-1 and J is TRBJ2-1; 11 bases match TRBD2. The CDR3 consists of 17 residues. J lost 5 bases, V lost 4 bases, and 11 bases had no gene match. Germline assignment: CDR1 SGHRS and CDR2 YFSETQ. CDR3 residues: CASSPNGGSGRDNEQFF. The CDR3, as DNA: TGCGCCAGCAGCCCCAATGGGGGTAGCGGGAGGGACAATGAGCAGTTCTTC.

The V gene is TRBV10-1, the J gene TRBJ2-3; the match to TRBD1 covers 7 bases. CDR3 length equals 14 residues. Unmatched junction bases numbered 4, after V lost 6 bases and J lost 1 base. The V gene's germline CDR1 is WNHNN and CDR2 SYGVQD (reference sequence). This CDR3 is CASSLGQGTDTQYF. CDR3 DNA sequence: TGCGCCAGCAGCCTCGGACAGGGCACAGATACGCAGTATTTT.

The chain carries TRBV11-2 and TRBJ2-5, with 7 positions matching TRBD2. Germline V gene lookup returns CDR1 SGHAT and CDR2 FQNNGV. This CDR3 is 14 amino acids long. Losses at the gene ends were 2 bases for V and 3 bases for J; bases not matched to a gene: 3. The CDR3, as DNA: TGTGCCAGCAGCTTAAGCGGGGTCAAAGAGACCCAGTACTTC. Translated: CASSLSGVKETQYF.

The chain recombines TRBV24-1 with TRBJ2-1; D might be TRBD1 (6 bases). V lost 9 bases and J lost 0, with 14 bases in between. There are 15 residues in the CDR3. CDR1 is KGHDR, CDR2 SFDVKD, per germline. CDR3 DNA sequence: TGTGCCACCGGGGTGAGAGGGGGCTCCTACAATGAGCAGTTCTTC. Its protein is CATGVRGGSYNEQFF.

The chain is built from TRBV4-2 and TRBJ1-6, with D uncertain. Germline CDR1 LGHNA, CDR2 YNFKEQ. The CDR3 is made up of 12 amino acids. V was trimmed by 0 bases and J by 10 bases, leaving 4 bases between them. The CDR3 DNA reads as TGTGCCAGCAGCCAAGATGAGTCACCCCTCCACTTT. The encoded protein is CASSQDESPLHF.